This TCR beta chain came from a study of blood T cell repertoires in COVID-19. V was cut by 2 bases and J by 6 bases, with 16 bases left in between. Germline V gene sequence: CDR1 MNHEY, CDR2 SVGAGI. The CDR3 length is 15 residues. TCRdb's copy holds only in-frame clones and misses some; the assay was immunoSEQ multiplex PCR. The data contain more than 250,000 clones, about 90% of them seen just once; the ten biggest clones take up about 1.9%. Material: peripheral blood. This sequence joins TRBV6-5 and TRBJ1-2; perhaps TRBD1 as D (6 bases). The receptor comes from a woman aged 30 to 39 who had recovered from COVID-19. CDR3 sequence (DNA): TGTGCCAGCAGTTACAATTCAGGGGTGTGGAATGGCTACACCTTC. Amino acid sequence: CASSYNSGVWNGYTF.